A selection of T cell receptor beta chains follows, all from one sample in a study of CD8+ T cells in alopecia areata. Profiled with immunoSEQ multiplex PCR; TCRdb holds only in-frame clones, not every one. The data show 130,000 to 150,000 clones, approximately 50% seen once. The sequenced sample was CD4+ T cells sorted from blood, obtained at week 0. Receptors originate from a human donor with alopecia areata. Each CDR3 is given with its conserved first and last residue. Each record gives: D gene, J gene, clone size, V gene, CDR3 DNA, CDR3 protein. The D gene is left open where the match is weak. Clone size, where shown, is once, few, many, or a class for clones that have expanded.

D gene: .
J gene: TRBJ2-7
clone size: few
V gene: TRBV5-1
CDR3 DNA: TGCGCCATCAATGGGCTCCCAGCCTACGAGCAGTACTTC
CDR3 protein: CAINGLPAYEQYF

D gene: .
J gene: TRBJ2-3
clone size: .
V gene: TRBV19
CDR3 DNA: TGTGCCAGTAGTATAGTCGGAGATACGCAGTATTTT
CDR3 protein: CASSIVGDTQYF

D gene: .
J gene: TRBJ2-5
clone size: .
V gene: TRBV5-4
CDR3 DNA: TGTGCCAGCAGCTTGGTTGGGGTCGGGGGAGAGACCCAGTACTTC
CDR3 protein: CASSLVGVGGETQYF

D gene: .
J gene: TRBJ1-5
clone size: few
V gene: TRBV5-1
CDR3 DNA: TGCGCCAGCAGCTTGTCAGCTGGGCAGCCCCAGCATTTT
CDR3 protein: CASSLSAGQPQHF

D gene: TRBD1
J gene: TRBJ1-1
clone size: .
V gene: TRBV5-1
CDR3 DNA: TGCGCCAGCAGCCCTTATGGACAGGGGGACCTTATGACTGAAGCTTTCTTT
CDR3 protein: CASSPYGQGDLMTEAFF

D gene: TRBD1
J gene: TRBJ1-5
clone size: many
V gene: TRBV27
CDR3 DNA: TGTGCCAGCCGCAAATCCCGGGACAGGGGGAATCAGCCCCAGCATTTT
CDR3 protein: CASRKSRDRGNQPQHF

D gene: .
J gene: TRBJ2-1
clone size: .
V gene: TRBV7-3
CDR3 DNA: TGTGCCAGCAGCTTAACTACTAGCTACAATGAGCAGTTCTTC
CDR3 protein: CASSLTTSYNEQFF

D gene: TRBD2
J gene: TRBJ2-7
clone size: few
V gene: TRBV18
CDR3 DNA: TGTGCCAGCTCACCGCCGGGACTACTCTACGAGCAGTACTTC
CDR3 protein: CASSPPGLLYEQYF

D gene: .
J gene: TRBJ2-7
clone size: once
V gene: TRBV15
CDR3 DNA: TGTGCCACCAGCAGAGGGGGGCTAGGCAGCTCCTACGAGCAGTACTTC
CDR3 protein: CATSRGGLGSSYEQYF

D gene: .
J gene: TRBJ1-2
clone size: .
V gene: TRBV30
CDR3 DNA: TGTGCCTGGAGTCCAGGGGATCGGTATGGCTACACCTTC
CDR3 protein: CAWSPGDRYGYTF

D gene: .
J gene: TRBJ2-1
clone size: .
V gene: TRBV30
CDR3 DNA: TGTGCCTGGAGTGTAAACCTAGCGATTTTGTTCTTC
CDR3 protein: CAWSVNLAILFF

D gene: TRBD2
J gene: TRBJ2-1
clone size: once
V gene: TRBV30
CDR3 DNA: TGTGCATCACGACTAGCGGCTGACAATGAGCAGTTCTTC
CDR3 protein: CASRLAADNEQFF

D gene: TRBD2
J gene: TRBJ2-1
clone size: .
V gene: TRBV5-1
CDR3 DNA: TGCGCCAGCAGCCTTAGCGGGGCGGAGGCCAATGAGCAGTTCTTC
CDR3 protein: CASSLSGAEANEQFF

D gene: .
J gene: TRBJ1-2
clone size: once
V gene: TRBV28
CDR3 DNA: TGTGCCAGCAGTGGGACCGGTTATGGCTACACCTTC
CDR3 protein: CASSGTGYGYTF

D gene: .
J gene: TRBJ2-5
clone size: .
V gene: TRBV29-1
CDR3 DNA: TGCAGCTTTTCCTATTCGGGGACCGACCAAGAGACCCAGTACTTC
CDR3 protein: CSFSYSGTDQETQYF

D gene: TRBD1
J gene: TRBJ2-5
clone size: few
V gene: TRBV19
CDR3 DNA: TGTGCCAGTAGCCGAATCCACTCTTCCGGGACAGTCCAAGAGACCCAGTACTTC
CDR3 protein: CASSRIHSSGTVQETQYF

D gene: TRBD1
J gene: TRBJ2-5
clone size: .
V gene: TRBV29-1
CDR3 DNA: TGCAGCGTGGGGACAGGGGGGGAAGAGACCCAGTACTTC
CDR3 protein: CSVGTGGEETQYF